This T cell receptor beta chain stems from a study of shared clonotypes between healthy human individuals. The overall study: Three plates each covered CD4 naive and memory; CD8 naive two, CD8 memory one.

Findings and limits, study-wide: Larger richness was generally estimated for naive than memory subsets.

The study drew its donors from healthy HIV-negative adults without recent acute infections or vaccinations. The data were produced by immunoSEQ multiplex PCR, yet TCRdb's version contains in-frame clones alone and is incomplete. There are around 1.4 million clones in the sample; less than 99% occur only once, and roughly 0.35% lies in the top ten. Turning to this clone: Its antigen is unidentified. One end of the junction does not line up with germline, which may come from a read error.

This clonotype was sampled from a man under 40 in good health. Sample: naive CD4+ T cells sorted from blood. The subset was: CD45RA+ positively selected.

The CDR3 coding sequence is TGTGCCAGCAGCGTCCGGGACAAATATTTTACACACCACTTC. Protein product: CASSVRDKYFTHHF. The J gene is TRBJ2-7, the V gene TRBV9; maybe TRBD1 (6 bases). This CDR3 is built from 14 residues. The germline gives CDR1 SGDLS, CDR2 YYNGEE.